The clone carrying this T cell receptor (beta chain) was observed a handful of times. This CDR3 spans 16 amino acids. Germline trimming cut 4 bases from V and 1 base from J; bases unmatched to any gene: 7. The germline CDR1 and CDR2 sequences are LGHDT and YNNKEL (reference sequence). The sample originates from a study of blood T cell repertoires in COVID-19. About the research overall: Acute and convalescent COVID-19 samples came from the United States, Italy and Spain. Sample material is recorded as cDNA or gDNA derived from T cells, B-cell-depleted T cells, or PBMCs.

Source study methods: Nucleated cell number was recorded as an estimate derived from reference gene primer amplification. Generated by immunoSEQ multiplex PCR, the TCRdb table keeps only in-frame clones and is missing some. V and J calls and clone size follow that table, whereas D and trimming were derived from the DNA. The profile covers approximately 230,000 clones, with about 80% appearing a single time and nearly 9% taken by the ten largest. This receptor was taken from an elderly man with acute or convalescent COVID-19. V and J are TRBV3-1 (or the pseudogene TRBV3-2) and TRBJ2-3; the match to TRBD2 covers 8 bases. Sample: peripheral blood. CDR3 in amino acids: CASSPVGGVGTDTQYF. CDR3 bases: TGTGCCAGCAGCCCTGTCGGGGGGGTTGGCACAGATACGCAGTATTTT.